The clone carrying this T cell receptor beta chain was seen a handful of times. Its antigen remains unknown. It was RNA transcripts that yielded the amplified TCR beta CDR3 regions. Researchers ran a first-round RT-PCR on the TCR CDR3 using the HTBI primer set. One entry per CDR3 protein, called by TCRdb with MiXCR from the multiplex PCR reads. The data hold more than 300,000 distinct CDR3 sequences, with approximately 17% observed a single time. The sample belongs to a study of T cells in Graves' hyperthyroidism and ophthalmopathy. Germline V gene sequence: CDR1 SGHVS, CDR2 FQNEAQ. The ends were cut back, 1 base at V and 4 bases at J, with 19 bases in the middle. CDR3 length: 18 amino acids. Ophthalmopathy patients had Clinical Activity Score at least 3, NOSPECS grade at least 4, duration under 3 months. Any patient presenting with uncontrolled infection, other autoimmune disease, pregnancy or lactation was left out.

Study results and caveats: Most thyroid clonotypes that were expanded above 0.001 also turned up in blood.

The chain recombines TRBV7-8 with TRBJ2-2; TRBD2 might be the D (6 bases). Sequences were obtained from blood. The receptor comes from a man aged 18 to 30 with Graves' ophthalmopathy. The CDR3 region has the DNA TGTGCCAGCAGCTTAGATCGTAACCCGACTAGATTCACCGGGGAGCTGTTTTTT. Its translation: CASSLDRNPTRFTGELFF.